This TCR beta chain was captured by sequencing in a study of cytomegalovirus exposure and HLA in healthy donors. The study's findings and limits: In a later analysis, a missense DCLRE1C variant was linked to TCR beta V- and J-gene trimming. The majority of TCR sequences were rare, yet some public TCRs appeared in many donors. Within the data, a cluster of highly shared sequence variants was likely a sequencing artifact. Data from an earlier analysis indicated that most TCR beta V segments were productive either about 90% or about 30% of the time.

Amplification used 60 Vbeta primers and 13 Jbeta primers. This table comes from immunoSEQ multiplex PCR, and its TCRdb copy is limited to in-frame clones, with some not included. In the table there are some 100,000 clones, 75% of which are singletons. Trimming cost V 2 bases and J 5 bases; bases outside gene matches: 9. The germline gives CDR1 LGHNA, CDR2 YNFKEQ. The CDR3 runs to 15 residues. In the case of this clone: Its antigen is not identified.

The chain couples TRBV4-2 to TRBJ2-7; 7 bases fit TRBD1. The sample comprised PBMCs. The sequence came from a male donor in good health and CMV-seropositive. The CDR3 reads CASSQTRGFYNEQYF. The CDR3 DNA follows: TGTGCCAGCAGCCAAACCAGGGGGTTTTATAACGAGCAGTACTTC.